Listed here is a single TCR beta chain. Its matching antigen is unknown. V lost 5 bases and J 2 bases, leaving 16 bases between the germline ends. The CDR3 has 16 residues. The germline CDR1 and CDR2 sequences are MRHNA and SNTAGT. The study ran its PCR with 60 Vbeta and 13 Jbeta primers. The protocol was immunoSEQ multiplex PCR, while the TCRdb copy is restricted to in-frame clones and leaves out a portion. The sample yields some 130,000 clones, roughly two thirds seen once. This sample was taken from a study of cytomegalovirus exposure and HLA in healthy donors. General study results and limits: Apart from CMV serostatus, no immune exposure information was available. TCR association rates varied by HLA locus in a later analysis, with DRB1 highest and HLA-C lowest.

The rearrangement links TRBV6-4 to TRBJ1-3, with a tentative D call TRBD1 (6 bases). The sequence was collected from a man younger than 45 in good health and CMV-seropositive. Sequencing was performed on PBMCs. CDR3: CASSSTAGTPGNTIYF. Written as DNA, the CDR3 is TGTGCCAGCAGTTCCACCGCAGGGACACCTGGAAACACCATATATTTT.